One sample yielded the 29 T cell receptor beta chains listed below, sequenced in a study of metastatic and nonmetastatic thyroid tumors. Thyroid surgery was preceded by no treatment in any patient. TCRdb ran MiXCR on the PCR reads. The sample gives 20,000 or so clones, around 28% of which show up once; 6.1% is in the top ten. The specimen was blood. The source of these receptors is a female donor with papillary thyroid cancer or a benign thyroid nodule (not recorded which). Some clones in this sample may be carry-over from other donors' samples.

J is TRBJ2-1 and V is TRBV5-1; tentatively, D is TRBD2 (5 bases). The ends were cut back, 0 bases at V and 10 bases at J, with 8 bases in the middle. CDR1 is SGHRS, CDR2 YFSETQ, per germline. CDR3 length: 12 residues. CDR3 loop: CASSLGELEQFF. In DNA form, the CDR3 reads TGCGCCAGCAGCTTGGGGGAGCTCGAGCAGTTCTTC.

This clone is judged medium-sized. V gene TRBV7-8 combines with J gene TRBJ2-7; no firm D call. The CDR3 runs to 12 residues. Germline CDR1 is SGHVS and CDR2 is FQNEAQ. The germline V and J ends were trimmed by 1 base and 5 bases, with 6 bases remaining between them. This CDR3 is CASSLELNEQYF. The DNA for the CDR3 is TGTGCCAGCAGCTTAGAATTGAACGAGCAGTACTTC.

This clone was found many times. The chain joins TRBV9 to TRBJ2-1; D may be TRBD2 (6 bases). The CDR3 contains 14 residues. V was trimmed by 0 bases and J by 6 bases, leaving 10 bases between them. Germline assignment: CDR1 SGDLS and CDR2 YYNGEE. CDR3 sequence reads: CASSVGGTRNEQFF. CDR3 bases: TGTGCCAGCAGCGTAGGTGGGACTCGCAATGAGCAGTTCTTC. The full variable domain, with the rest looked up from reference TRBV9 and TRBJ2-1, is DSGVTQTPKHLITATGQRVTLRCSPRSGDLSVYWYQQSLDQGLQFLIQYYNGEERAKGNILERFSAQQFPDLHSELNLSSLELGDSALYFCASSVGGTRNEQFFGPGTRLTVL.

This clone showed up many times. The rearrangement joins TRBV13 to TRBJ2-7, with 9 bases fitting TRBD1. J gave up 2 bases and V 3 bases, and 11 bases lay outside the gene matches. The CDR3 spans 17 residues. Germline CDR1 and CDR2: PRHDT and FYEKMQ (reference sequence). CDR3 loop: CASSFLNRGQMAYEQYF. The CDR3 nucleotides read TGTGCCAGCAGCTTCCTCAACAGGGGGCAAATGGCCTACGAGCAGTACTTC.

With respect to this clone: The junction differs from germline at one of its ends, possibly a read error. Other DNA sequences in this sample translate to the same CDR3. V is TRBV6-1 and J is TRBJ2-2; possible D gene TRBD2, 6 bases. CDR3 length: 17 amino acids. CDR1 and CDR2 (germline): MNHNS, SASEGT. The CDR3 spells CASSRIAGGPGTGELFF. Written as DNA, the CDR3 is TGTGCCAGCAGTAGAATAGCTGGAGGGCCTGGCACCGGGGAGTTGTTTTTT.

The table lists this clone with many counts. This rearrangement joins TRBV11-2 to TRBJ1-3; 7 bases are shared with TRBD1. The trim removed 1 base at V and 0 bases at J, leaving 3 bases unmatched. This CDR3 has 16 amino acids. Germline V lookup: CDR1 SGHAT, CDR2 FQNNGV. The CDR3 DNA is TGTGCCAGCAGCTTAGTTCAGGGGGTCTCTGGAAACACCATATATTTT. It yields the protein CASSLVQGVSGNTIYF. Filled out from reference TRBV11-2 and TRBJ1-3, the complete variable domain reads EAGVAQSPRYKIIEKRQSVAFWCNPISGHATLYWYQQILGQGPKLLIQFQNNGVVDDSQLPKDRFSAERLKGVDSTLKIQPAKLEDSAVYLCASSLVQGVSGNTIYFGEGSWLTVV.

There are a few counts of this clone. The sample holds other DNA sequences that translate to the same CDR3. The CDR3 reads CATSGPGRGGQKTQYF. As DNA, the CDR3 is TGTGCCACCAGCGGCCCGGGACGGGGAGGTCAAAAGACCCAGTACTTC. This chain connects TRBV15 to TRBJ2-5; possibly TRBD2 for D (6 bases). The CDR3 is 16 amino acids. V lost 5 bases and J 6 bases, leaving 22 bases between the germline ends. Germline CDR1 is LNHNV and CDR2 is YYDKDF (reference sequence).

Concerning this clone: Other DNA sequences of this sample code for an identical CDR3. The CDR3 region is CYGTGELFF. The CDR3 DNA sequence: TGTTATGGTACCGGGGAGCTGTTTTTT. This chain links TRBV19 with TRBJ2-2; the D is unclear. CDR1 and CDR2 (germline): LNHDA, SQIVND (reference sequence). This CDR3 has 9 residues.

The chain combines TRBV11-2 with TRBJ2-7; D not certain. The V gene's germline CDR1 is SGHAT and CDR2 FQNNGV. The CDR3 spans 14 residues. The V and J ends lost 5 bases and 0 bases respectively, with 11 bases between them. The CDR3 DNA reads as TGTGCCAGCAGCCCGGCTCGGTCCTCCTACGAGCAGTACTTC. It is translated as CASSPARSSYEQYF.

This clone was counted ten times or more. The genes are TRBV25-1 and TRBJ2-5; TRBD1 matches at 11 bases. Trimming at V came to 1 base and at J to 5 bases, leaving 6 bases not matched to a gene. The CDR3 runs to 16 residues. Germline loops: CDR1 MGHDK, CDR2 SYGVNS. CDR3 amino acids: CASSESDRGQGETQYF. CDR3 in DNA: TGTGCCAGCAGTGAATCGGACAGGGGGCAGGGGGAGACCCAGTACTTC.

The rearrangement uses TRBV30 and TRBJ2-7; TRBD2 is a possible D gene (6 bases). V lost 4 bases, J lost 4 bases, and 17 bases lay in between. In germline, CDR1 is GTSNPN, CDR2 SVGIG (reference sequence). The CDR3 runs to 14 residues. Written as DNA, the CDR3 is TGTGCCTGGACTTTAGCGGATGGGATTTACGAGCAGTACTTC. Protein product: CAWTLADGIYEQYF.

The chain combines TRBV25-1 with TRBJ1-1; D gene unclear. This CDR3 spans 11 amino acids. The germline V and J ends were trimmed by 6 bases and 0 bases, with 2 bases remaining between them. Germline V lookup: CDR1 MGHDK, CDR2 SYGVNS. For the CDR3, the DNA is TGTGCCAGCAGCCTGAACACTGAAGCTTTCTTT. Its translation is CASSLNTEAFF.

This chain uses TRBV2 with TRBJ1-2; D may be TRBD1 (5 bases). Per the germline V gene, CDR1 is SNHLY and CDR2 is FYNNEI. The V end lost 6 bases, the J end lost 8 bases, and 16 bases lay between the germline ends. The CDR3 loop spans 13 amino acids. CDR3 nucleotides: TGTGCCAGCAGGACCGGCGGGACCACGGGCTACACCTTC. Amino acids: CASRTGGTTGYTF.

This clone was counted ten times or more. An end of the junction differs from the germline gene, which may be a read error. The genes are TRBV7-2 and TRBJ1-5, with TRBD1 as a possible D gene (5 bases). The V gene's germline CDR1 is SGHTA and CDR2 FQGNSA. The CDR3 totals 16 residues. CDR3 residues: CASSLAGTDLYQPQHF. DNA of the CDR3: TGTGCCAGCAGCCTAGCCGGGACCGACCTCTATCAGCCCCAGCATTTT. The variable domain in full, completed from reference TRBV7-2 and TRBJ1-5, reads GAGVSQSPSNKVTEKGKDVELRCDPISGHTALYWYRQSLGQGLEFLIYFQGNSAPDKSGLPSDRFSAERTGGSVSTLTIQRTQQEDSAVYLCASSLAGTDLYQPQHFGDGTRLSIL.

The CDR3 sequence is CASSSGTLAGADTQYF. The DNA of the CDR3 is TGTGCCAGCAGTTCGGGGACCTTAGCGGGCGCAGATACGCAGTATTTT. The chain has TRBV28 and TRBJ2-3, with 7 bases that match TRBD2. The CDR3 length is 16 residues. J was trimmed by 4 bases and V by 4 bases; bases with no gene match: 11. The germline V gene encodes CDR1 MDHEN and CDR2 SYDVKM.

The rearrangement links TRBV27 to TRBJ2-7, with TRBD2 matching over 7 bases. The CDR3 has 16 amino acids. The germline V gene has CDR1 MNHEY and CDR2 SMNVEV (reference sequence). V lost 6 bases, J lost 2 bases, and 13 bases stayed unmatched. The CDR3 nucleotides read TGTGCCAGCAGCGAGTCTCAGGGACTAAGCACCTACGAGCAGTACTTC. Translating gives CASSESQGLSTYEQYF.

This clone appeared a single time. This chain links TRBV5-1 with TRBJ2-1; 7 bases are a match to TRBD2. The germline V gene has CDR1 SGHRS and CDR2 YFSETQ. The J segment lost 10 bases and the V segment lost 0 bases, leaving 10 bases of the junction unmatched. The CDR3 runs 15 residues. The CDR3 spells CASSLGDPLAEEQFF. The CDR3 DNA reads TGCGCCAGCAGCTTGGGGGACCCGCTAGCGGAAGAGCAGTTCTTC.

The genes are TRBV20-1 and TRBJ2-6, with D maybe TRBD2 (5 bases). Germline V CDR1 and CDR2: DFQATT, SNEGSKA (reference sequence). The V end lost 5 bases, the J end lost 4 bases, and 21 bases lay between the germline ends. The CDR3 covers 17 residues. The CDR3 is CSASPPARGSGANVLTF. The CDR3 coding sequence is TGCAGTGCTTCCCCACCCGCGCGAGGGTCCGGGGCCAACGTCCTGACTTTC.

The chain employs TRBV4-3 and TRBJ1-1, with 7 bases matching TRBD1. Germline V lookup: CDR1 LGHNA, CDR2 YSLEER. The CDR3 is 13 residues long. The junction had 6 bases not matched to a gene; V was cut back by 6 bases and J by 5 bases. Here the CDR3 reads CASRQGRGTEAFF. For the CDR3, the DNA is TGCGCCAGCAGACAGGGGAGGGGGACTGAAGCTTTCTTT.

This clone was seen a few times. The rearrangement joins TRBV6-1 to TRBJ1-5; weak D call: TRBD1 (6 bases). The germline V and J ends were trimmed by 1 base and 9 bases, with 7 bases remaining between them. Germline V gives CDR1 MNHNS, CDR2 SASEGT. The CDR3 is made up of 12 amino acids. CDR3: CASSEVGGPQHF. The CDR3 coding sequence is TGTGCCAGCAGTGAAGTAGGGGGGCCCCAGCATTTT.

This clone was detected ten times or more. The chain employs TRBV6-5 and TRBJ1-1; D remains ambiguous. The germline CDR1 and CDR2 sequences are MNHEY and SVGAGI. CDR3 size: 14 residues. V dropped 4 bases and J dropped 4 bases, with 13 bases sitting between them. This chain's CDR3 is CASSSTLYGTEAFF. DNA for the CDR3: TGTGCCAGCAGTTCAACCCTTTACGGCACTGAAGCTTTCTTT.

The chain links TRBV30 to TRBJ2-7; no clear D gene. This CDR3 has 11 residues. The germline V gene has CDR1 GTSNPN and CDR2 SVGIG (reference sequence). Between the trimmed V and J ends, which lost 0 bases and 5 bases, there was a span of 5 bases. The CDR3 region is CAWSVLDEQYF. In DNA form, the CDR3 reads TGTGCCTGGAGTGTACTGGACGAGCAGTACTTC.

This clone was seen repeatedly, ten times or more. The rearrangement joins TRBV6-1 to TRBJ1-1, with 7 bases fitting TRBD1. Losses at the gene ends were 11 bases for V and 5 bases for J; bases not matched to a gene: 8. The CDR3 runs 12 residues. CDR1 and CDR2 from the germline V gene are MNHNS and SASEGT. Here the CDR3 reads CAGSDRATEAFF. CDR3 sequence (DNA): TGTGCCGGCTCAGACAGGGCGACTGAAGCTTTCTTT.

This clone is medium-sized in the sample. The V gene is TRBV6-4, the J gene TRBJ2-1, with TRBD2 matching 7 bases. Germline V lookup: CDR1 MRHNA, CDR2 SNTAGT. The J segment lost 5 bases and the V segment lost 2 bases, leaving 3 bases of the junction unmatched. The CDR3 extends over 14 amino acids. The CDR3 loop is CASSDNSGHNEQFF. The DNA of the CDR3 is TGTGCCAGCAGTGACAATAGCGGGCACAATGAGCAGTTCTTC.

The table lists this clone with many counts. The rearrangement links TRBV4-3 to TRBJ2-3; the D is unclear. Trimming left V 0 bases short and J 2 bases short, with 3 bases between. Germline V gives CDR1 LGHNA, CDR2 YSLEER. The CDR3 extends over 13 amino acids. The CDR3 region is CASSQEYTDTQYF. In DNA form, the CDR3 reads TGCGCCAGCAGCCAAGAATACACAGATACGCAGTATTTT.

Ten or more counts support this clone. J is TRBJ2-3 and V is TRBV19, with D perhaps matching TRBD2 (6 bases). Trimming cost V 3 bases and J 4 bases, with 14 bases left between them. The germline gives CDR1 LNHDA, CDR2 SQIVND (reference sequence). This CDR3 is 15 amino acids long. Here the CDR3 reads CASSMVAGFADTQYF. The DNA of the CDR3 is TGTGCCAGTAGTATGGTCGCGGGATTCGCAGATACGCAGTATTTT.

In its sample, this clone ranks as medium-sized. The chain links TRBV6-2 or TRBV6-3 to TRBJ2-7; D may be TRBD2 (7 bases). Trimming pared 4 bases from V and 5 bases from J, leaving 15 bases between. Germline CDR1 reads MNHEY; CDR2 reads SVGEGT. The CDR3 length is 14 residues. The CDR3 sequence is CASSLGGASDEQYF. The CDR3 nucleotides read TGTGCCAGCAGTTTAGGGGGGGCTAGCGACGAGCAGTACTTC.

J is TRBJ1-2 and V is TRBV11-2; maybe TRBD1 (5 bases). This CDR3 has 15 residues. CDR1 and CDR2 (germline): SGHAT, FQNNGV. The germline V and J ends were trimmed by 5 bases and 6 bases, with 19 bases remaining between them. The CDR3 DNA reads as TGTGCCAGCAGCACTCACGGGGGTCTCAAGGATGGCTACACCTTC. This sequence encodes CASSTHGGLKDGYTF.

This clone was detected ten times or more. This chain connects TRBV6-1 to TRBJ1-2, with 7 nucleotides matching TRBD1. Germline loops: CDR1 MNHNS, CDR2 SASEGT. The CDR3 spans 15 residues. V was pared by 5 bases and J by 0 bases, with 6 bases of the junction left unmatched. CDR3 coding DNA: TGTGCCAGCAGTTATGGCAGGGGGACTAACTATGGCTACACCTTC. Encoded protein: CASSYGRGTNYGYTF.